A single sample is the source of the 24 T cell receptor beta chains below, sequenced in a study of identical twins. From the 5' RACE reads, TCRdb called clonotypes with MiXCR, one entry per CDR3 protein. The table includes 310,000 or so distinct CDR3 sequences, more than 6.5% detected once. This same sample was also taken into another study, of yellow fever vaccine responses in identical twins.

Sequencing input: memory (CD45RO+) T cells sorted from blood. The receptors stem from a woman aged 18-30 years in good health.

This clonotype was observed many times. The V call is TRBV20-1, the J call TRBJ1-5; no definite D call. The germline V gene encodes CDR1 DFQATT and CDR2 SNEGSKA (reference sequence). CDR3 size: 13 residues. Trimming pared 4 bases from V and 5 bases from J, leaving 12 bases between. Here the CDR3 reads CSATVQVDQPQHF. CDR3 nucleotides: TGCAGTGCTACCGTGCAGGTTGATCAGCCCCAGCATTTT.

This rearrangement joins TRBV9 to TRBJ1-2, with TRBD1 identical over 7 bases. V was clipped by 1 base and J by 3 bases; unmatched bases: 6. The CDR3 contains 15 residues. Germline CDR1 SGDLS, CDR2 YYNGEE. The CDR3 reads CASSVSRQGDYGYTF. The CDR3 nucleotides are TGTGCCAGCAGCGTATCAAGACAGGGTGACTATGGCTACACCTTC.

This clonotype has more than one count but fewer than ten. This chain links TRBV6-1 with TRBJ1-1; tentatively, D is TRBD1 (5 bases). This CDR3 contains 13 residues. V was cut by 4 bases and J by 3 bases, with 9 bases left in between. Per the germline V gene, CDR1 is MNHNS and CDR2 is SASEGT. CDR3 in amino acids: CASSVYRYTEAFF. The CDR3 DNA reads TGTGCCAGCAGTGTGTACAGGTACACTGAAGCTTTCTTT.

This clonotype was counted ten times or more. This chain joins TRBV2 and TRBJ2-1; TRBD2 agrees at 10 bases. CDR3 length equals 16 residues. The V segment lost 3 bases and the J segment 8 bases; nucleotides outside the gene matches: 10. CDR1 and CDR2 from the germline V gene are SNHLY and FYNNEI. The CDR3 DNA reads TGTGCCAGCAGTGAGAAAGGACTAGCGGCTGGATATGAGCAGTTCTTC. This gives the protein CASSEKGLAAGYEQFF.

This clonotype was detected a few times. The chain has TRBV12-3 or TRBV12-4 and TRBJ1-2; 7 bases fit TRBD1. The ends lost 5 bases at V and 6 bases at J; junction bases unmatched: 6. The CDR3 consists of 13 residues. The CDR3 here is CASSQTGADGYTF. DNA of the CDR3: TGTGCCAGCAGTCAAACAGGGGCGGATGGCTACACCTTC.

This clonotype has at least ten counts. V usage is TRBV24-1 and J usage is TRBJ2-1; D unresolved. Trimming stripped 3 bases from V and 2 bases from J, with 7 bases between. The V gene's germline CDR1 is KGHDR and CDR2 SFDVKD. The CDR3 runs to 14 residues. The CDR3 is CATSDPATYNEQFF. CDR3 sequence (DNA): TGTGCCACCAGTGATCCCGCGACCTACAATGAGCAGTTCTTC.

The table lists this clonotype with a few counts. This sequence joins TRBV7-9 and TRBJ1-1; D is possibly TRBD1 (5 bases). There are 15 residues in the CDR3. Germline values: CDR1 SEHNR, CDR2 FQNEAQ (reference sequence). Trimming removed 4 bases from V and 0 bases from J, with 12 bases in between. CDR3 DNA sequence: TGTGCCAGCAGCTGGGGGGGGACGGTGAACACTGAAGCTTTCTTT. Translating gives CASSWGGTVNTEAFF.

At least ten counts were recorded for this clonotype. The rearrangement links TRBV5-6 to TRBJ2-3, with a possible D match to TRBD2 (5 bases). The CDR3 sequence is 17 residues long. Trimming left V 4 bases short and J 2 bases short, with 20 bases between. In germline, CDR1 is SGHDT, CDR2 YYEEEE. CDR3 sequence: CASSAAEERIDTDTQYF. The CDR3 coding sequence is TGTGCCAGCAGCGCCGCGGAGGAGCGGATCGACACAGATACGCAGTATTTT. The full variable domain, rest sourced from reference TRBV5-6 and TRBJ2-3, is DAGVTQSPTHLIKTRGQQVTLRCSPKSGHDTVSWYQQALGQGPQFIFQYYEEEERQRGNFPDRFSGHQFPNYSSELNVNALLLGDSALYLCASSAAEERIDTDTQYFGPGTRLTVL.

The rearrangement uses TRBV28 and TRBJ2-1; 9 positions agree with TRBD2. This CDR3 region has 15 residues. The germline CDR1 and CDR2 sequences are MDHEN and SYDVKM. Trimming cost V 5 bases and J 6 bases; bases outside gene matches: 8. The CDR3 loop is CASSPWRGGLNEQFF. The CDR3 region has the DNA TGTGCCAGCAGTCCTTGGCGGGGGGGCCTCAATGAGCAGTTCTTC.

This clonotype was seen ten or more times. The chain recombines TRBV29-1 with TRBJ2-7, with TRBD1 identical over 9 bases. Germline CDR1 reads SQVTM; CDR2 reads ANQGSEA. CDR3 length equals 15 residues. Trimming took 7 bases from V and 1 from J; bases not matched to a gene: 11. CDR3 nucleotide sequence: TGCAGCGCCGACACGGGACAGGGAGGTTCCTACGAGCAGTACTTC. Translated: CSADTGQGGSYEQYF.

This chain connects TRBV5-1 to TRBJ2-7, with D perhaps assigned TRBD1 or TRBD2 (5 bases each). Germline-derived CDR1 and CDR2 are SGHRS and YFSETQ. V shed 4 bases and J shed 1 base, with 12 bases lying between them. The CDR3 is 14 residues long. CDR3 nucleotide sequence: TGCGCCAGCAGCATCCCAGGGAGATCCTACGAGCAGTACGTC. Protein product: CASSIPGRSYEQYV.

The chain uses TRBV4-2 and TRBJ2-1; 9 bases line up with TRBD2. The CDR3 consists of 15 residues. Germline-derived CDR1 and CDR2 are LGHNA and YNFKEQ. The V gene end was trimmed by 0 bases and the J gene end by 10 bases; junction bases not matched to a gene: 7. CDR3 sequence: CASSQDNGGLAEQFF. The CDR3 nucleotides read TGTGCCAGCAGCCAAGATAACGGGGGACTAGCCGAGCAGTTCTTC.

The chain employs TRBV5-1 and TRBJ2-1; no clear D. V lost 0 bases, J lost 7 bases, and 11 bases lay in between. Looked up from germline, CDR1 is SGHRS and CDR2 is YFSETQ. This CDR3 has 14 amino acids. The CDR3 DNA follows: TGCGCCAGCAGCTTGGACCCAATAGTAAATGAGCAGTTCTTC. Amino acids: CASSLDPIVNEQFF.

This clonotype turned up a few times. The rearrangement links TRBV7-6 to TRBJ2-7; D is ambiguous. Deletions cut 0 bases from V and 3 bases from J, with 9 bases between. The CDR3 has 14 residues. CDR1 and CDR2 from the germline V gene are SGHVS and FNYEAQ. CDR3 DNA: TGTGCCAGCAGCTTAGCCCCAGGAAACTACGAGCAGTACTTC. It yields the protein CASSLAPGNYEQYF.

This clonotype came up a few times. The rearrangement joins TRBV19 to TRBJ1-2, with 7 bases matching TRBD1. The CDR3 runs to 13 residues. J was trimmed by 7 bases and V by 5 bases; bases with no gene match: 7. Germline V gives CDR1 LNHDA, CDR2 SQIVND (reference sequence). The CDR3 bases are TGTGCCAGTAGTCGAGGCAGGGACAGTGGCTACACCTTC. Translating it yields CASSRGRDSGYTF.

The gene calls are TRBV19 and TRBJ1-1; D might be TRBD1 (5 bases). The V gene lost 3 bases and the J gene lost 2 bases, with 10 bases spanning the gap. Germline CDR1 LNHDA, CDR2 SQIVND (reference sequence). The CDR3 covers 14 residues. This CDR3 reads CASSIRDGNTEAFF. The DNA for the CDR3 is TGTGCCAGTAGTATCAGGGACGGAAACACTGAAGCTTTCTTT. The whole variable domain, filled in from reference TRBV19 and TRBJ1-1, reads DGGITQSPKYLFRKEGQNVTLSCEQNLNHDAMYWYRQDPGQGLRLIYYSQIVNDFQKGDIAEGYSVSREKKESFPLTVTSAQKNPTAFYLCASSIRDGNTEAFFGQGTRLTVV.

This clonotype was observed a handful of times. The rearrangement joins TRBV18 to TRBJ1-2; D unclear. The ends were cut back, 0 bases at V and 5 bases at J, with 10 bases in the middle. Germline V gene lookup returns CDR1 KGHSH and CDR2 LQKENI. The CDR3 extends over 14 amino acids. CDR3 bases: TGTGCCAGCTCACCACCTGAGACACAATATGGCTACACCTTC. Amino acids: CASSPPETQYGYTF.

This clonotype appeared once. The germline gene is not matched at one end of the junction; a read error may be the cause. The V and J genes are TRBV27 and TRBJ2-7, with 10 positions matching TRBD1. The CDR3 runs to 15 residues. CDR1 MNHEY and CDR2 SMNVEV come from the germline V gene (reference sequence). The CDR3 is CASSLTTGGRSEQCF. CDR3 DNA sequence: TGTGCCAGCAGTTTAACGACAGGGGGCCGTTCCGAGCAGTGCTTC.

The chain is built from TRBV3-1 and TRBJ1-2; possible D gene TRBD1, 6 bases. V lost 2 bases to trimming and J lost 8 bases, with 12 bases between them. The length of the CDR3 is 13 residues. CDR1 is LGHDT and CDR2 is YNNKEL in the germline V gene (reference sequence). This CDR3 reads CASSQLNRAGYTF. Written as DNA, the CDR3 is TGTGCCAGCAGCCAACTAAACAGGGCGGGCTACACCTTC.

There are many counts of this clonotype. The chain combines TRBV12-3 or TRBV12-4 with TRBJ1-1; tentatively, D is TRBD1 (6 bases). The CDR3 sequence is 15 residues long. Trimming pared 1 base from V and 2 bases from J, leaving 11 bases between. CDR3: CASSLGTGSNTEAFF. DNA for the CDR3: TGTGCCAGCAGTTTAGGTACAGGGTCTAACACTGAAGCTTTCTTT.

At least ten counts were recorded for this clonotype. The chain joins TRBV5-1 to TRBJ2-1; D might be TRBD2 (6 bases). The V end lost 2 bases, the J end lost 7 bases, and 13 bases lay between the germline ends. Germline assignment: CDR1 SGHRS and CDR2 YFSETQ. This CDR3 contains 14 residues. CDR3 residues: CASSFSRTINEQFF. The DNA for the CDR3 is TGCGCCAGCAGCTTTTCGAGGACTATAAATGAGCAGTTCTTC.

This clonotype came up a few times. The chain carries TRBV15 and TRBJ2-1; TRBD1 is a possible D gene (6 bases). The CDR3 contains 17 residues. Trimming left V 4 bases short and J 0 bases short, with 16 bases between. Per the germline V gene, CDR1 is LNHNV and CDR2 is YYDKDF (reference sequence). The CDR3 DNA is TGTGCCACCAGCAACTCAATGGGGGCGAGCTCCTACAATGAGCAGTTCTTC. This encodes CATSNSMGASSYNEQFF.

This clonotype was counted at least ten times. The V call is TRBV7-3, the J call TRBJ2-7, with TRBD1 as a possible D gene (7 bases). Trimming removed 2 bases at V and 0 bases at J, with 11 bases between. CDR3 length: 15 residues. CDR1 SGHTA and CDR2 FQGTGA come from the germline V gene. The DNA of the CDR3 is TGTGCCAGCAGCTTACAGGGGGGACCCTCCTACGAGCAGTACTTC. This translates into CASSLQGGPSYEQYF.

The rearrangement links TRBV12-5 to TRBJ2-2; D is perhaps TRBD1 (6 bases). The germline gives CDR1 LGHNT, CDR2 FRNRAP. With 7 bases removed from V and 4 bases from J, the gap between germline ends came to 13 bases. CDR3 length: 14 residues. The CDR3 region is CASAPLGATGELFF. CDR3 sequence (DNA): TGTGCTAGTGCCCCATTGGGGGCCACCGGGGAGCTGTTTTTT.